The clone carrying this T cell receptor beta chain came up a few times. TCRdb used MiXCR to reprocess the RT-PCR reads, holding one entry per CDR3 protein. The profile shows some 200,000 distinct CDR3 sequences, approximately 41% of them singletons. The data stem from a study of patients and donors after allogeneic stem cell transplantation. The receptor was derived from a human donor who was either an allogeneic HSCT recipient or a stem cell or donor lymphocyte infusion donor (not recorded which). It is not recorded whose cells these are; they may come from a transplant donor. The source material was blood, either unsorted or a sorted T cell fraction (not recorded which).

The CDR3 loop reads CAWSVRWGGNQPQHF. The DNA of the CDR3 is TGTGCCTGGAGTGTACGTTGGGGGGGCAATCAGCCCCAGCATTTT. The V call is TRBV30, the J call TRBJ1-5, with D perhaps TRBD1 (5 bases). V gave up 0 bases and J gave up 2 bases, with 11 bases separating them. CDR1 is GTSNPN, CDR2 SVGIG, per germline (reference sequence). The CDR3 covers 15 residues.